This paragraph covers one T cell receptor beta chain sequence. Between the trimmed V and J ends, which lost 3 bases and 6 bases, there was a span of 9 bases. Per germline, CDR1 SGHTA and CDR2 FQGNSA. The CDR3 has 13 amino acids. One entry per CDR3 protein, called by TCRdb with MiXCR from the RT-PCR reads. Of hundreds of thousands of distinct CDR3 sequences in the sample, 13% to 15% were seen once. This clonotype originated in a female donor in good health, serving as a healthy control. This chain links TRBV7-2 with TRBJ2-4; no definite D call. Specimen: memory CD4+ T cells from blood. The CDR3 nucleotides are TGTGCCAGCAGCTTTTCCAGAACAAACATTCAGTACTTC. Its translation is CASSFSRTNIQYF.